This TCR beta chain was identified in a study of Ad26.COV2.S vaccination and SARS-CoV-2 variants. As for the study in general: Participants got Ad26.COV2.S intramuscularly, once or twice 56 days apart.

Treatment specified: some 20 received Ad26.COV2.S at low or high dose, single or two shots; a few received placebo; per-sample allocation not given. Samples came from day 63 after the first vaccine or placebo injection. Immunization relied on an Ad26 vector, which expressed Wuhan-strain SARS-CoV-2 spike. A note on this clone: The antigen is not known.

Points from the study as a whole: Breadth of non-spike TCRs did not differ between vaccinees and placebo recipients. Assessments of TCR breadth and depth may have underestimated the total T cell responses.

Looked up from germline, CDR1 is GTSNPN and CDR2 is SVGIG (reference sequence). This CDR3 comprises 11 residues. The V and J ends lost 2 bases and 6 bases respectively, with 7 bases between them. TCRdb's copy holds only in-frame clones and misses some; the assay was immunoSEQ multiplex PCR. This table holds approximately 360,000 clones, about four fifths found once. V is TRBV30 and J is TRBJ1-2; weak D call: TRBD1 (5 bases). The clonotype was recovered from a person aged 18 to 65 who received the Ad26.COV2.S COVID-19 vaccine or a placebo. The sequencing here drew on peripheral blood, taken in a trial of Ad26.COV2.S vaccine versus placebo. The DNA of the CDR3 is TGTGCCTGGAGTTTGGGGGATGGCTACACCTTC. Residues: CAWSLGDGYTF.